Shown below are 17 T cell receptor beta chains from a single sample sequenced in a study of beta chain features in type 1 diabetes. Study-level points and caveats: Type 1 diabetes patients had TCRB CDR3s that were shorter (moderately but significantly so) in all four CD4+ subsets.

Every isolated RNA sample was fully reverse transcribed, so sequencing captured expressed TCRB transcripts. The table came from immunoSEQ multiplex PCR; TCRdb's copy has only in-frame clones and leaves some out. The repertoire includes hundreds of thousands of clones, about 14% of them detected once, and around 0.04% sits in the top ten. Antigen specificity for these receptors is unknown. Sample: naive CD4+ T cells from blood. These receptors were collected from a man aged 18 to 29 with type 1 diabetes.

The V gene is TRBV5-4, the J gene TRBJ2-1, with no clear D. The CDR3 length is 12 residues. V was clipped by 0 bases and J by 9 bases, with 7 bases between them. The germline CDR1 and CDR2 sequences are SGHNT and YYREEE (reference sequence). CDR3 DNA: TGTGCCAGCAGCTTGGACTCTGGTGAGCAGTTCTTC. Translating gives CASSLDSGEQFF.

The CDR3 nucleotides are TGTGCCAGCAGTTTATCATCCGTAGAGGGAAATAACTATGGCTACACCTTC. Encoded protein: CASSLSSVEGNNYGYTF. The gene calls are TRBV27 and TRBJ1-2, with unresolved D. Germline loops: CDR1 MNHEY, CDR2 SMNVEV (reference sequence). This CDR3 is 17 amino acids long. V lost 0 bases, J lost 1 base, and 15 bases lay in between.

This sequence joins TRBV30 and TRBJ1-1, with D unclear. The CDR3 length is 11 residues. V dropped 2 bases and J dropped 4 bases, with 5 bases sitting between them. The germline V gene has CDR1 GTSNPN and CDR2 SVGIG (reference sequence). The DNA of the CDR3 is TGTGCCTGGAGTCCGTTCACTGAAGCTTTCTTT. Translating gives CAWSPFTEAFF. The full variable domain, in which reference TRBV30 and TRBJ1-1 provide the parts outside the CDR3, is SQTIHQWPATLVQPVGSPLSLECTVEGTSNPNLYWYRQAAGRGLQLLFYSVGIGQISSEVPQNLSASRPQDRQFILSSKKLLLSDSGFYLCAWSPFTEAFFGQGTRLTVV.

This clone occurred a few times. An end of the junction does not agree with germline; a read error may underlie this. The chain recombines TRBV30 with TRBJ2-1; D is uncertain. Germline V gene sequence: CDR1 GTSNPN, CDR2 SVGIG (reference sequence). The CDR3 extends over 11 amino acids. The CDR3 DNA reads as TGTGCCTGGAGTGGGGTGGCTGGCCGCATCTTC. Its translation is CAWSGVAGRIF. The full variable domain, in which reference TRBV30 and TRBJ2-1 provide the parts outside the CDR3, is SQTIHQWPATLVQPVGSPLSLECTVEGTSNPNLYWYRQAAGRGLQLLFYSVGIGQISSEVPQNLSASRPQDRQFILSSKKLLLSDSGFYLCAWSGVAGRIFGPGTRLTVL.

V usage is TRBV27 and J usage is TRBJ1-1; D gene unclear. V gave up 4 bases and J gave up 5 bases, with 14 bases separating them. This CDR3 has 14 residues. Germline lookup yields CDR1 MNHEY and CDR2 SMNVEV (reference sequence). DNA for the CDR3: TGTGCCAGCAGTTCGAGGGTTACTGGAACTGAAGCTTTCTTT. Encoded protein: CASSSRVTGTEAFF.

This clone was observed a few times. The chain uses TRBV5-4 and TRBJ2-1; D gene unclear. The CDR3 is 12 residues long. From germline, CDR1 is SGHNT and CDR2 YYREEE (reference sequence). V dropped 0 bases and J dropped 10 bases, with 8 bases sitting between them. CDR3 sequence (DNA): TGTGCCAGCAGCTTGGCATTCCAGGAGCAGTTCTTC. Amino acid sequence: CASSLAFQEQFF.

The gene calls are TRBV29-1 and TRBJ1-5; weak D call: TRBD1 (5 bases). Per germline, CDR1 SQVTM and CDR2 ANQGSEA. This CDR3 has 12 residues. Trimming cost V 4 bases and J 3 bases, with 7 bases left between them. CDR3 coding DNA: TGCAGCGTTGGGGGCATCAATCAGCCCCAGCATTTT. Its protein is CSVGGINQPQHF.

CDR3 residues: CASSSSGLGYNEQFF. In nucleotides, the CDR3 is TGCGCCAGCAGCTCATCGGGACTAGGGTACAATGAGCAGTTCTTC. The chain recombines TRBV4-3 with TRBJ2-1, with 8 bases aligning to TRBD2. Germline V lookup: CDR1 LGHNA, CDR2 YSLEER. The CDR3 contains 15 residues. V trimming: 5 bases; J trimming: 4 bases; junction bases outside the gene matches: 7.

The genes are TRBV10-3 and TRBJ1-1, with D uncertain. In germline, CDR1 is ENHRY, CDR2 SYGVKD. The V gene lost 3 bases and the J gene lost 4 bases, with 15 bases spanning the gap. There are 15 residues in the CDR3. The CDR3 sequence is CAISDGATEGTEAFF. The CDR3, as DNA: TGTGCCATCAGTGACGGTGCCACGGAGGGCACTGAAGCTTTCTTT.

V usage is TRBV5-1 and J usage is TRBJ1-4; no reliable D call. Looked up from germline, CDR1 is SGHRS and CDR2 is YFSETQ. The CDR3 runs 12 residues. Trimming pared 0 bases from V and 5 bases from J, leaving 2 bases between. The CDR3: CASSLGNEKLFF. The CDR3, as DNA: TGCGCCAGCAGCTTGGGGAATGAAAAACTGTTTTTT.

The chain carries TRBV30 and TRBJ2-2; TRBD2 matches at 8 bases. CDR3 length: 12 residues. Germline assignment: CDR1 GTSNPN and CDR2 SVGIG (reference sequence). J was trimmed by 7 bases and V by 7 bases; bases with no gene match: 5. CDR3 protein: CAFQLAVGELFF. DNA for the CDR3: TGTGCCTTCCAACTAGCGGTCGGGGAGCTGTTTTTT.

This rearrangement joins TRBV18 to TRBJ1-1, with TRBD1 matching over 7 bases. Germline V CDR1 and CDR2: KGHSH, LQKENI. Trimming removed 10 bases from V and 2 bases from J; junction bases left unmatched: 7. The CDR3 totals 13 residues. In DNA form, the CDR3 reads TGTGCCACGCTGGGACAGCCAAACACTGAAGCTTTCTTT. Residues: CATLGQPNTEAFF. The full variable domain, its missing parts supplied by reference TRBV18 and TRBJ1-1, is NAGVMQNPRHLVRRRGQEARLRCSPMKGHSHVYWYRQLPEEGLKFMVYLQKENIIDESGMPKERFSAEFPKEGPSILRIQQVVRGDSAAYFCATLGQPNTEAFFGQGTRLTVV.

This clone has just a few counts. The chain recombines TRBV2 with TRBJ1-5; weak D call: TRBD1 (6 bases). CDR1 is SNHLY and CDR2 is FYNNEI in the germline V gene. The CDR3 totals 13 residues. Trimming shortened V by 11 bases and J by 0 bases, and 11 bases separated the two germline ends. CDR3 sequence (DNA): TGTGCCGGGGGCAGAGATAGCAATCAGCCCCAGCATTTT. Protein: CAGGRDSNQPQHF.

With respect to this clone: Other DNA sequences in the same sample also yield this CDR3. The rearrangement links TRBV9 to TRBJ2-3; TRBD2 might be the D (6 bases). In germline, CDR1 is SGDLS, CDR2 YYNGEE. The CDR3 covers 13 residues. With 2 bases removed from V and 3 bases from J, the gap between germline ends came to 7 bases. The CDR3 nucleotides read TGTGCCAGCAGCGTGGGGGGTACAGATACGCAGTATTTT. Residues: CASSVGGTDTQYF.

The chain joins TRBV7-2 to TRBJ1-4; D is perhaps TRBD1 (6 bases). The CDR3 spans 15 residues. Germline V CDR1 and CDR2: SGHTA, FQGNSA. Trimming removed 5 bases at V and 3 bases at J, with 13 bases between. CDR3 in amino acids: CASSAQGWPNEKLFF. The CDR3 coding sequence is TGTGCCAGCAGCGCCCAGGGGTGGCCTAATGAAAAACTGTTTTTT.

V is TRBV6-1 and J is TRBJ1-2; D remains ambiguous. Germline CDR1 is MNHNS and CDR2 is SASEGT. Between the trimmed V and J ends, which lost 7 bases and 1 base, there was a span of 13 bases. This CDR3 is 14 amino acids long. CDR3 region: CASTWGLGNYGYTF. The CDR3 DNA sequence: TGTGCCAGCACCTGGGGTCTGGGTAACTATGGCTACACCTTC.

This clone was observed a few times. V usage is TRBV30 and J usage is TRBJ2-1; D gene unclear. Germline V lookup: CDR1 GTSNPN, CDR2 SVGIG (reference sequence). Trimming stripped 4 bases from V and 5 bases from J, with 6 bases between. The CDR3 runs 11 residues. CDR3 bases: TGTGCCTGGACCCTTAACAATGAGCAGTTCTTC. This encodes CAWTLNNEQFF.